The 4 T cell receptor beta chains given below trace back to one sample, sequenced in a study of shared clonotypes between healthy human individuals. Generated by immunoSEQ multiplex PCR, the TCRdb table keeps only in-frame clones and is missing some. This table has 2 million to 2.5 million clones, approximately 93% appearing once. The sample consisted of naive CD4+ T cells from PBMCs. Subset defined: CD45RA+ positively selected. The source is a man younger than 35 in good health. Some clones in this sample may be carry-over from other donors' samples.

This clone is a singleton in its sample. J is TRBJ2-5 and V is TRBV30; D unresolved. Germline CDR1 reads GTSNPN; CDR2 reads SVGIG (reference sequence). The V and J ends lost 0 bases and 7 bases respectively, with 12 bases between them. This CDR3 has 13 amino acids. The DNA of the CDR3 is TGTGCCTGGAGTGTACGTCAGGATGGGACCCAGTACTTC. It is translated as CAWSVRQDGTQYF. Based on the CDR3 plus reference TRBV30 and TRBJ2-5, the full variable domain is SQTIHQWPATLVQPVGSPLSLECTVEGTSNPNLYWYRQAAGRGLQLLFYSVGIGQISSEVPQNLSASRPQDRQFILSSKKLLLSDSGFYLCAWSVRQDGTQYFGPGTRLLVL.

The V gene is TRBV2, the J gene TRBJ2-4, with D perhaps matching TRBD1 (5 bases). This CDR3 comprises 12 residues. CDR1 and CDR2 from the germline V gene are SNHLY and FYNNEI. V lost 6 bases to trimming and J lost 6 bases, with 9 bases between them. The CDR3, as DNA: TGTGCCAGCAGGACAGCGAGAAACATTCAGTACTTC. Protein: CASRTARNIQYF. Variable domain in full (rest from reference TRBV2 and TRBJ2-4): EPEVTQTPSHQVTQMGQEVILRCVPISNHLYFYWYRQILGQKVEFLVSFYNNEISEKSEIFDDQFSVERPDGSNFTLKIRSTKLEDSAMYFCASRTARNIQYFGAGTRLSVL.

The chain joins TRBV6-5 to TRBJ2-7; the D call may be TRBD1 or TRBD2 (5 bases each). V gave up 0 bases and J gave up 5 bases, with 14 bases separating them. The CDR3 totals 15 residues. The germline CDR1 and CDR2 sequences are MNHEY and SVGAGI. CDR3 protein: CASSYSPGRVHEQYF. DNA for the CDR3: TGTGCCAGCAGTTACTCTCCAGGGCGGGTCCACGAGCAGTACTTC.

The rearrangement links TRBV6-1 to TRBJ1-5; D not resolved. CDR3 length: 12 amino acids. V was clipped by 2 bases and J by 6 bases, with 5 bases between them. Looked up from germline, CDR1 is MNHNS and CDR2 is SASEGT. For the CDR3, the DNA is TGTGCCAGCAGTGAACCAGTTCAGCCCCAGCATTTT. This gives the protein CASSEPVQPQHF.